This TCR beta chain was identified in a study of monozygotic twins with inflammatory bowel disease. Overall study findings and caveats: IBD patients displayed reduced TCRbeta diversity (inverse Simpson) when set against healthy co-twins. Patient-to-patient differences in immunosuppressive treatment may have added variability to the repertoires.

As to this clonotype: What it recognizes is unknown.

The CDR3 runs to 16 residues. Looked up from germline, CDR1 is MGHDK and CDR2 is SYGVNS. Generation of cDNA took place in eight separate reactions per sample. Template-switch reactions added UMIs with a 6-nucleotide sample barcode. One entry per CDR3 protein, without DNA, is what TCRdb gives after re-calling the 5' RACE reads. Its clone listing holds 300,000 to 400,000 distinct CDR3 sequences. The specimen sequenced was blood. The source is a human donor with ulcerative colitis or Crohn's disease, or a healthy co-twin of an affected twin (not recorded which). The chain couples TRBV25-1 to TRBJ2-3; absent DNA, TCRdb's TRBD2 call cannot be checked. The CDR3 sequence is CASSLVRDTGTDTQYF.